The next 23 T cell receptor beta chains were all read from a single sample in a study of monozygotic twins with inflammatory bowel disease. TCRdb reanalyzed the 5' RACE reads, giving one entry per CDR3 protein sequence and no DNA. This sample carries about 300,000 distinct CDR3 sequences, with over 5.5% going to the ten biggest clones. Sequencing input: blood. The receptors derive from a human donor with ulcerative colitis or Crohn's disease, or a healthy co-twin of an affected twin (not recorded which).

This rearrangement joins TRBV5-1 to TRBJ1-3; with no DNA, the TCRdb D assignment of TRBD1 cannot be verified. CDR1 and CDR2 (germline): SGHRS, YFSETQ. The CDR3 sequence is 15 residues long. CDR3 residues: CASSPDSHSGNTIYF.

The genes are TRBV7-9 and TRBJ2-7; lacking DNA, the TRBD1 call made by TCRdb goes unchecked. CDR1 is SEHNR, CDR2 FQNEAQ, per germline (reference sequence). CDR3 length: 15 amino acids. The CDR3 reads CASSLERTGPYEQYF.

This CDR3 is CASSPRADRAEAFF. The chain combines TRBV18 with TRBJ1-1; the D gene TCRdb calls, TRBD1, cannot be checked with no DNA. Germline loops: CDR1 KGHSH, CDR2 LQKENI. There are 14 residues in the CDR3.

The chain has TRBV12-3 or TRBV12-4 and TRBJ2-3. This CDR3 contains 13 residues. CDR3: CASGRTITDTQYF.

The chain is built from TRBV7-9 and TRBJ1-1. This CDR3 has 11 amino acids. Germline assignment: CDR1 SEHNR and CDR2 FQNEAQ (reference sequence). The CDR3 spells CASRGLLEAFF.

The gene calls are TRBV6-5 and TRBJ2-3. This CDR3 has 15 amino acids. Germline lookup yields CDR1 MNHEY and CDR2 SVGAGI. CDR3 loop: CASSYSHIVADTQYF.

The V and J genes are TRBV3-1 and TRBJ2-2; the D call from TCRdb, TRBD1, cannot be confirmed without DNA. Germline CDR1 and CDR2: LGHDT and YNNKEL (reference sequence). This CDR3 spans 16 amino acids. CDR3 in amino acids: CASSIRPGQGAGELFF. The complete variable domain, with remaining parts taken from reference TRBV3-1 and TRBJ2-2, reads DTAVSQTPKYLVTQMGNDKSIKCEQNLGHDTMYWYKQDSKKFLKIMFSYNNKELIINETVPNRFSPKSPDKAHLNLHINSLELGDSAVYFCASSIRPGQGAGELFFGEGSRLTVL.

CDR3: CASSYGRGVTEAFF. This chain joins TRBV6-6 and TRBJ1-1; as DNA is missing, the TRBD1 call by TCRdb cannot be tested. The CDR3 has 14 residues. The germline gives CDR1 MNHNY, CDR2 SVGAGI (reference sequence).

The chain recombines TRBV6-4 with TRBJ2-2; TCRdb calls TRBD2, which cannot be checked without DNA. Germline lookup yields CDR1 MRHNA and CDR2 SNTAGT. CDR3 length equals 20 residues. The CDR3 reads CASSDRMVASNFANTGELFF.

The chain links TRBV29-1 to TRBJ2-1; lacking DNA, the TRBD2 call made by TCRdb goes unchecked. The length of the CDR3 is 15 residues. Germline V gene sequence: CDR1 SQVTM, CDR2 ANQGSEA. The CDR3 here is CSVTTSGRPNNEQFF.

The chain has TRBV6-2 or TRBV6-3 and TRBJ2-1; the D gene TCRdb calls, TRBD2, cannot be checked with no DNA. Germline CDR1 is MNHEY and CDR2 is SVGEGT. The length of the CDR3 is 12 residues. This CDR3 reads CASSPIGNEQFF.

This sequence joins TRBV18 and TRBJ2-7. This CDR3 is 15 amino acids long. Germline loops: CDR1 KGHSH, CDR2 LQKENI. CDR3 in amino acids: CASSPGEQKGYEQYF.

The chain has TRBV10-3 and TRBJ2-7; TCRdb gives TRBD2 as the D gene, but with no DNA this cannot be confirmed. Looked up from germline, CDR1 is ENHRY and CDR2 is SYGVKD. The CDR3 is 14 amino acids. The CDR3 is CAIGGGGFAYEQYF.

This CDR3 is CATTERPNTGELFF. This chain links TRBV10-3 with TRBJ2-2; TCRdb indicates TRBD2, and absent DNA this call remains unverified. The length of the CDR3 is 14 residues. The germline CDR1 and CDR2 sequences are ENHRY and SYGVKD.

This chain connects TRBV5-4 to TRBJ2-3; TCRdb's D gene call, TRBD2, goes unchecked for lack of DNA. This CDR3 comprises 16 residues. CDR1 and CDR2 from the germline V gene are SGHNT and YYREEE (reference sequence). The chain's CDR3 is CASSVGLAGGEDTQYF.

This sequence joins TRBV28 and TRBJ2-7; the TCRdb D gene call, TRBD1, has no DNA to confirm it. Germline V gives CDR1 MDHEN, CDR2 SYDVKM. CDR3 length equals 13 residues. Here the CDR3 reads CASSVLQGYEQYF.

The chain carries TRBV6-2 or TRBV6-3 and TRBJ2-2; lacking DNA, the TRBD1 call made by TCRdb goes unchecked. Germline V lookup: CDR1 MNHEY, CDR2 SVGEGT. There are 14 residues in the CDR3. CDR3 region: CASSWTENTGKLFF.

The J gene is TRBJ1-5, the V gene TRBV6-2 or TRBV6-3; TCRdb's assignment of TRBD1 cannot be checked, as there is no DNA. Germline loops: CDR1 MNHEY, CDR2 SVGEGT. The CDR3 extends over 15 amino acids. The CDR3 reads CASSYFREPNQPQHF.

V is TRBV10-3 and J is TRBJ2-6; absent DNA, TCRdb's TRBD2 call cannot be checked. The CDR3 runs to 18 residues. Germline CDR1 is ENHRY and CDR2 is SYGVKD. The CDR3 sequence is CAIRASGTSGSGANVLTF.

CDR3: CSARLDRGPLHF. V gene TRBV20-1 combines with J gene TRBJ1-6; lacking DNA, the TRBD1 call made by TCRdb goes unchecked. This CDR3 contains 12 residues. The germline V gene encodes CDR1 DFQATT and CDR2 SNEGSKA (reference sequence).

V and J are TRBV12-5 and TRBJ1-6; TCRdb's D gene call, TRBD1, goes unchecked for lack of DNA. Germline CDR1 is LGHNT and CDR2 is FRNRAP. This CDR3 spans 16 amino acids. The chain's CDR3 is CASGLVEGRGNSPLHF.

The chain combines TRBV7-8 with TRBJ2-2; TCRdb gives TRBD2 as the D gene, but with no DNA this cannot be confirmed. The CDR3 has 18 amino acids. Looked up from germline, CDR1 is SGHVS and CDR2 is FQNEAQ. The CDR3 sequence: CASSLAPSGGPNTGELFF.

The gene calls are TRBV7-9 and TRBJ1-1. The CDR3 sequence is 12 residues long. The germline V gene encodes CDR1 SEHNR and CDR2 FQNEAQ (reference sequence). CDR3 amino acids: CASSFSAPEAFF.